This TCR beta chain was obtained from a study of control samples from healthy donors and cancer patients. Profiling relied on immunoSEQ multiplex PCR, and the TCRdb table lists in-frame clones only, not all of them. The table has some 120,000 clones, approximately 90% seen once. This CDR3 comprises 15 residues. Per germline, CDR1 SGHTA and CDR2 FQGTGA. The ends were cut back, 2 bases at V and 3 bases at J, with 13 bases in the middle. This chain uses TRBV7-3 with TRBJ2-5; no clear D. The TCR originated in a man in his fifties or sixties in good health. Sequences were obtained from blood. CDR3 DNA sequence: TGTGCCAGCAGCTTAGGTTCTGGCCTTAAAGAGACCCAGTACTTC. Translated: CASSLGSGLKETQYF.